This TCR beta chain was captured in a study of cytomegalovirus exposure and HLA in healthy donors (dated by TCRdb to the late 2010s). As for the study more broadly: According to an earlier analysis of a few hundred of the donors, some 180 million T cells yielded roughly 110 million unique TCR beta sequences and approximately 300 Gb of sequence data. An early release that covered some 630 HLA-typed donors contained about 300 gigabases of sequencing data and around 80 million unique TCR sequences. Among the approximately 400 genotyped donors, about 85% belonged to the genetic ancestry cluster associated with self-reported Caucasian donors. The study aimed to test whether signatures of past pathogen exposure could be identified by cataloging public T cell receptors. The study profiled the T cell repertoires of about 720 subjects by immunosequencing and related them to cytomegalovirus serostatus. In addition to the first cohort of 666 subjects, a separate validation cohort of some 120 different subjects was used. The study combined high-throughput TCR immunosequencing, statistical association of individual TCRs with disease status, and machine learning to predict cytomegalovirus infection status. To study patterns of TCR occurrence, a later analysis re-analyzed previously published TCR beta repertoires from 500 to 850 donors and added high-resolution HLA genotyping. In the later analysis, no new phenotypic data were used to find candidate immune exposures; instead, reliance was placed on TCR beta sequences and their occurrence across donors. To decide whether each TCR beta V gene segment behaved as functional or pseudogenic, an earlier analysis of some 600 of the donors relied on high-throughput TCR beta sequencing. Donor age, sex, ethnicity and CMV serostatus were compiled alongside the repertoire data. A later genetic analysis used genome-wide SNP genotypes for about three fifths of the roughly 700 donors, treating that subset as a discovery cohort. All discovery cohort repertoires had been generated using a single sequencing platform. Class I and class II HLA loci were covered by the typing at four-digit resolution. Typing coverage differed by locus: A, B, C, DRB1 and DQB1 were typed in about 629-630 donors, DQA1 in approximately 520, DPA1 in around 580, and DPB1 in approximately 450. Roughly 5 DR-DQ haplotypes were treated as single units for association and clustering because of strong linkage in the cohort. Among 300 to 500 genotyped donors of the cohort, an average of approximately 200,000 unique TCR beta nucleotide sequences was sequenced per donor, of which about 18% were non-productive. The full study reports these points: In vitro tests confirmed that three of the cytomegalovirus-associated TCR beta chains recognize cytomegalovirus antigens. In a later genetic analysis, a missense DCLRE1C variant was associated with V-gene and J-gene trimming of TCR beta chains, and the association was replicated in an independent cohort. Because some donors lacked HLA typing at each locus, the association tests relied only on the typed subset. This cohort had only TCR beta chains sequenced, and the lack of alpha or paired-chain data limited which features could be detected. Because counts were too low, around 18 rarely observed V segments, including chromosome 9 orphons, were left out of the earlier analysis of approximately 500 of the donors. Sequencing depth was assumed to be roughly uniform across donors in the presence/absence analyses, though that assumption may not hold. Most CMV-associated TCR beta chains appeared to be HLA-restricted in a later analysis, and the HLA associations seemed to be driven largely by CMV exposure. A later analysis found that HLA-associated TCR beta chains were more clonally expanded and had lower generation probabilities than equally common non-associated chains. A later genetic analysis reported fewer N-insertions in productive TCRs among donors in an Asian-associated ancestry cluster than the approximately 670-donor mean. The study listed around 160 TCR beta chains as associated with cytomegalovirus. When HLA alleles, especially DR and DQ, strongly co-occurred, attributing TCR associations to individual alleles was difficult. A cluster of highly shared sequence variants was judged likely to be a technical artifact of the sequencing pipeline. While some public TCRs were present in many individuals, most TCR sequences turned up only very rarely across donors. The authors suggested that the approach could potentially be extended to other disease states and immunological phenotypes. Specific HLA alleles were associated with roughly 16,000 TCR beta sequences at a false discovery rate of 0.05 in a later analysis. According to a later analysis, TCR association rates differed among HLA loci, with DRB1 alleles showing the most associated TCRs and HLA-C alleles showing the fewest. According to a later analysis, parvovirus B19, influenza, CMV and Epstein-Barr virus appeared linked to several top co-occurrence clusters. The 87-base-pair reads could not distinguish some IMGT-functional V segments, including TRBV6-2 and TRBV6-3, so those segments were excluded. The classifier was reported to diagnose cytomegalovirus status with high specificity and sensitivity in both the original and validation cohorts. Linkage disequilibrium might explain the correlated functional status among segregating V segments, but an unknown experimental factor could not be excluded. Broadly in line with IMGT annotations, most TCR beta V segments showed up in productive rearrangements about 87% or about 30% of the time in an earlier analysis of around 550 of the donors. A further reported finding was that TCR beta sequences accurately predicted the HLA-A and HLA-B alleles for most subjects in the first cohort. The only immune exposure information available for the cohort was CMV serostatus.

The germline V gene yields SGHVS for CDR1 and FQNEAQ for CDR2. For this chain, trimming is 5 bases at the V end and 5 bases at the J end, and the number of junction bases without a gene match is 15. The CDR3 runs 17 amino acids, cysteine and phenylalanine included. Only CDR3 DNA is held: 51 bases, read in frame from base 1. With respect to this clone: Its antigen remains unidentified. Per-base quality was not reported, and no clone a single base away is much larger than it.

The cohort was made up of about 670 healthy bone marrow donors. At the time of sampling, every cohort member was nominally healthy, though immune exposures that went unrecorded were likely present. The donor tested CMV seronegative, placing the donor among the 350 to 400 seronegative members of the cohort. Each donor provided a peripheral blood sample, and peripheral blood mononuclear cells were used for TCR beta sequencing. The Qiagen DNeasy Blood Extraction Kit was used to extract genomic DNA from the blood cell samples. Library construction relied on the immunoSEQ multiplex PCR assay. The multiplex PCR relied on a mix of 60 forward primers for TCR Vbeta segments and 13 reverse primers for TCR Jbeta segments. A multiplex PCR assay on genomic DNA amplified the CDR3 region of rearranged TCR beta genes. The Illumina HiSeq System was used to sequence the amplified TCR beta libraries as 87-base-pair reads. For the original study's pipeline: In a later analysis, approximately 74 million unique TCR beta chains were counted across the 690 or so repertoires, and about 10 million of these chains were shared by at least two donors. Raw reads were error-corrected and collapsed into unique sequences with a nearest-neighbor algorithm that merged closely related sequences to remove PCR and sequencing errors. V, D and J gene segments were assigned by aligning CDR3 sequences to IMGT reference sequences. For a sequence to be retained, a match of at least six nucleotides to both a V gene segment and a J gene segment was required. A rearrangement was called productive if the CDR3 had no stop codons and remained in frame with V and J, and every other rearrangement was called non-productive. CDR3 was defined according to IMGT convention as the region running from the second conserved V-encoded cysteine to the conserved J-encoded phenylalanine. The earlier analysis of 500 to 600 of the donors excluded sequences that lacked an unambiguous match to a single V gene segment. In an earlier analysis of approximately 590 of the donors, a V segment was called functional when productive rearrangements were above 56.7%, and segregating when the standard deviation between donors exceeded 5%. To diagnose cytomegalovirus status from the catalog of TCR beta chain sequences, a statistical classification framework was built. In a later analysis, V and J genes were assigned by comparing TCR nucleotide sequences against IMGT/GENE-DB human TR gene sequences. The TCRdist pipeline was used in a later analysis to assign CDR3 sequences and most-parsimonious VDJ recombination scenarios. In a later analysis, each TCR beta chain was defined by its CDR3 amino acid sequence together with its V-gene family, and reads lacking a unique V-gene family were excluded. To address suspected cross-contamination and a sequencing artifact, a later analysis removed 450 to 700 highly shared, low-generation-probability nucleotide sequences. For each public chain, a later analysis derived a clonal expansion index from normalized ranks of inferred template counts within each repertoire. In a later analysis, generation probabilities were computed using a VDJ recombination model fitted to out-of-frame rearrangements, and the results were checked against IGoR. In a later analysis, TCR-TCR, TCR-HLA and TCR-CMV co-occurrence was scored with hypergeometric tests, and a repertoire-size bias correction was applied to TCR pairs. False discovery rates were estimated in a later analysis by permuting HLA or CMV assignments 20 times. In a later analysis, co-occurring TCRs were grouped with DBSCAN, and TCRdist sequence similarity was added when clustering was performed within HLA-allele-positive subsets. Repertoires with fewer than 30,000 or more than 120,000 public chains, plus five repertoires with anomalous nucleotide sharing, were excluded from co-occurrence clustering. In its TCRdb copy, this immuneACCESS table keeps in-frame sequences only and misses some clones. Where compared with another copy, unresolved V genes explain less than half of these, and the others have no known cause. V and J calls and clone size are as listed in that table; D and trimming were resolved from the DNA. This sample holds 200,000 to 250,000 clones; 85% to 90% were observed only once. Together, the top ten hold roughly 1% of the sample.

The chain links TRBV7-8 with TRBJ2-7; 10 junctional bases match TRBD1. The clonotype comes from a woman younger than 30 in good health and CMV-seronegative. The sequencing input was PBMCs. The DNA is TGTGCCAGCAGCCACGAGCCTTCGACAGGGGGCGACCACGAGCAGTACTTC. Its protein is CASSHEPSTGGDHEQYF.